This T cell receptor beta chain was captured by sequencing in a study of T cell responses to AZD1222 COVID-19 vaccine. The study's findings and limits: Spike-specific TCR breadth and depth were elevated following two AZD1222 doses. A reported finding is that nearly half of spike-specific TCRs target unmutated variant regions. Most donors were white British and more were female, and clonal diversity was possibly underestimated.

Libraries were prepared by immunoSEQ multiplex PCR; TCRdb keeps only in-frame clonotypes and omits some of them. The sample records about 150,000 clones, approximately 92% being singletons. Turning to this clone: What it binds is not known.

This receptor was taken from an adult in good health. The sequencing here drew on peripheral blood, taken on day 0 of AZD1222 vaccination.

CDR3 sequence (DNA): TGTGCCACCTCCCGGGGGCGGGACACCGGGGAGCTGTTTTTT. Translation gives CATSRGRDTGELFF. The chain combines TRBV19 with TRBJ2-2; the D call may be TRBD1 or TRBD2 (6 bases each). Trimming took 10 bases from V and 3 from J, leaving 15 bases between them. Germline CDR1 reads LNHDA; CDR2 reads SQIVND (reference sequence). The CDR3 is 14 residues long.